This entry concerns a single T cell receptor (beta chain). This clone's antigen is unknown. The input lacks base qualities; no much larger clone sits a single base away. The High Capacity cDNA Reverse Transcription Kit was used to reverse transcribe all of the isolated RNA, meaning that expressed TCRB transcripts were what got sequenced. Deep immunoSEQ sequencing was applied to naive, central memory and regulatory T cell samples, giving an average of about 3.57 million total reads per sample. Sorted cells were lysed in RLT buffer and RNA was extracted with DNase-treated RNeasy Micro or Mini kits, depending on cell number. To prevent cross-contamination, each cell subset was processed individually, whereas patient and healthy donor samples were processed jointly. TCRB sequences were amplified from cDNA with the immunoSEQ multiplex PCR, producing 87-bp fragments spanning the CDR3 region. Amplicons were sequenced on the Illumina HiSeq platform. The source study handled its data this way. Synthetic template baselines were used to correct PCR bias computationally, reads within Hamming distance 2 were collapsed together, and singletons that could not be merged were discarded. By aligning reads against IMGT, V, D and J genes, CDR3 length, and insertions or deletions at six rearrangement sites were assigned. Within each subset, clonotype counts were normalized to sorted cell number, and only after that were true diversity and Gini coefficients computed with the tcR R package. Repertoire sharing was quantified using the overlap coefficient calculated on TCRB nucleotide sequences. In its TCRdb copy, this immuneACCESS table keeps in-frame sequences only and misses some clones. Where compared with another copy, unresolved V genes explain less than half of these, and the others have no known cause. V and J calls and clone size are given by that table; D and trimming were obtained from the DNA. The sample table holds about 160,000 clones, of which roughly 9% were seen once. Of the sample, 0.65% to 0.9% falls within the top ten clones.

The sample originates from a study of beta chain features in type 1 diabetes (dated by TCRdb to 2016 to 2018). Looking at the study overall: Mean age, gender distribution, total cell number and subset yield were not different between patients and healthy donors. A total of 85 million to 140 million sorted cells were examined across all samples, and a strong correlation was observed between cell number per subset and RNA yield. The study compared the TCRB repertoires of sorted circulating CD4+ T cell subsets in recently diagnosed type 1 diabetes patients with those in matched healthy donors. Regulatory and stem cell-like memory subsets were isolated from only 8 patients and about 8 healthy donors, whereas naive and central memory subsets came from all 28 donors.

From each donor, a single peripheral blood sample of around 0.12 L on average was drawn into heparinised tubes. Using a panel that included CD45RO, CCR7, CD25, CD127, CD95 and CD27, naive, central memory, regulatory and stem cell-like memory CD4+ T cells were sorted on a BD FACSAria II. A purity above 95% was achieved for all sorted populations. PBMCs were isolated immediately by Lymphoprep density gradient centrifugation and stained directly without culture. Samples were stained and sorted in pairs, with one healthy donor and one patient per experiment, so that batch effects were minimized. V and J are trimmed by 7 bases and 12 bases, and the gene matches miss 6 bases of the junction. For CDR1 and CDR2, the germline V gene (reference sequence) lists MNHEY and SMNVEV. The CDR3 spans 12 residues, from the cysteine through the phenylalanine. The only DNA kept is the CDR3, 36 bases in frame from the first base.

Broader findings and caveats from the paper: A moderate but significant shortening of TCRB CDR3 length was observed in type 1 diabetes patients in all four CD4+ subsets. At VDJ recombination sites, patients with type 1 diabetes made fewer insertions and deleted more nucleotides, a pattern implying thymic rearrangement abnormalities. Because cDNA was sequenced instead of genomic DNA, activated cells with high expression could be over-represented, although the groups did not differ in activation or CD3 levels. HLA sub-analyses involved small numbers of individuals, so any influence of HLA type on TCRB rearrangement remained unresolved. The naive, central memory and regulatory TCRB repertoires appeared to resemble one another more closely among patients than among healthy donors. Shorter templates might be favored by PCR, yet because patient and control samples were amplified and corrected together, any such skew would affect both groups equally.

The sequence was obtained from a woman aged 25-40 years with type 1 diabetes. The sequence joins TRBV27 to TRBJ2-1; 10 bases in the junction line up with TRBD2. Sequences were obtained from central memory CD4+ T cells from blood. The DNA sequence is as follows: TGTGCCAGCAAAGTGACTAGCGGGCCGCAGTTCTTC. Its protein product is CASKVTSGPQFF.